Below, 30 T cell receptor beta chains from the same sample are listed, as sequenced in a study of cytomegalovirus exposure and HLA in healthy donors. A multiplex PCR was run with 60 Vbeta primers and 13 Jbeta primers. TCRdb's table, derived via immunoSEQ multiplex PCR, lists solely in-frame clones and lacks some. The repertoire holds over 90,000 clones, with approximately 70% as singletons. Input material: PBMCs. The origin of the receptors is a man aged 35-49 years in good health and CMV-seronegative.

The gene calls are TRBV5-1 and TRBJ2-7, with D possibly being TRBD2 (6 bases). The germline CDR1 and CDR2 sequences are SGHRS and YFSETQ. The V end lost 0 bases, the J end lost 6 bases, and 13 bases lay between the germline ends. The length of the CDR3 is 14 residues. DNA of the CDR3: TGCGCCAGCAGCTTGGGGGCGGGGAGAAGCGAGCAGTACTTC. It translates to CASSLGAGRSEQYF.

V usage is TRBV7-2 and J usage is TRBJ2-7, with 11 bases fitting TRBD2. This CDR3 has 15 amino acids. Germline trimming cut 0 bases from V and 2 bases from J; bases unmatched to any gene: 0. Germline lookup yields CDR1 SGHTA and CDR2 FQGNSA. The DNA for the CDR3 is TGTGCCAGCAGCTTAGCACTAGCGGGGGCCTACGAGCAGTACTTC. This sequence encodes CASSLALAGAYEQYF.

The V gene is TRBV19, the J gene TRBJ2-7; D is perhaps TRBD1 (5 bases). The CDR3 is made up of 14 amino acids. The germline V and J ends were trimmed by 0 bases and 2 bases, with 8 bases remaining between them. CDR1 LNHDA and CDR2 SQIVND come from the germline V gene (reference sequence). CDR3 nucleotide sequence: TGTGCCAGTAGTATAGAGGACAAGGCCTACGAGCAGTACTTC. It is translated as CASSIEDKAYEQYF. The full variable domain, in which reference TRBV19 and TRBJ2-7 provide the parts outside the CDR3, is DGGITQSPKYLFRKEGQNVTLSCEQNLNHDAMYWYRQDPGQGLRLIYYSQIVNDFQKGDIAEGYSVSREKKESFPLTVTSAQKNPTAFYLCASSIEDKAYEQYFGPGTRLTVT.

The V call is TRBV5-1, the J call TRBJ2-2, with D perhaps TRBD1 (6 bases). Germline CDR1 and CDR2: SGHRS and YFSETQ. Trimming pared 0 bases from V and 2 bases from J, leaving 11 bases between. The CDR3 has 16 residues. Written as DNA, the CDR3 is TGCGCCAGCAGCTTGGCCTCTGGGACAAACACCGGGGAGCTGTTTTTT. Translation: CASSLASGTNTGELFF.

This clone appeared once. This sequence joins TRBV7-6 and TRBJ2-2; D is possibly TRBD1 (5 bases). Trimming shortened V by 2 bases and J by 3 bases, and 13 bases separated the two germline ends. Germline CDR1 is SGHVS and CDR2 is FNYEAQ. The CDR3 runs to 16 residues. DNA for the CDR3: TGTGCCAGCAGCTTATTTCAGGGATCGGACACCGGGGAGCTGTTTTTT. As protein: CASSLFQGSDTGELFF.

The chain is built from TRBV27 and TRBJ1-1, with 7 bases that match TRBD1. From germline, CDR1 is MNHEY and CDR2 SMNVEV (reference sequence). J lost 0 bases, V lost 3 bases, and 7 bases had no gene match. The CDR3 length is 16 residues. The CDR3 reads CASSLGPGTVNTEAFF. CDR3 coding DNA: TGTGCCAGCAGTTTGGGCCCCGGGACAGTGAACACTGAAGCTTTCTTT.

The chain has TRBV6-1 and TRBJ1-6, with TRBD1 as a possible D gene (5 bases). Germline V gene lookup returns CDR1 MNHNS and CDR2 SASEGT. The CDR3 spans 14 residues. V lost 10 bases, J lost 10 bases, and 20 bases lay in between. The CDR3 is CAIRVGGGRSPLHF. The CDR3 DNA sequence: TGTGCCATTCGGGTTGGGGGGGGTAGGTCACCCCTCCACTTT.

The CDR3 loop is CASSLGGGARAFF. As DNA, the CDR3 is TGTGCCAGCAGCTTGGGCGGCGGCGCGAGAGCTTTCTTT. The rearrangement joins TRBV5-4 to TRBJ1-1; D gene unclear. Germline V gene data show CDR1 as SGHNT and CDR2 as YYREEE (reference sequence). V was clipped by 0 bases and J by 10 bases, with 13 bases between them. The CDR3 extends over 13 amino acids.

V is TRBV9 and J is TRBJ1-3, with TRBD1 as a possible D gene (6 bases). CDR1 is SGDLS, CDR2 YYNGEE, per germline. V lost 4 bases and J 1 base, leaving 21 bases between the germline ends. This CDR3 is 18 amino acids long. CDR3 amino acids: CASSRGVGGAQSGNTIYF. For the CDR3, the DNA is TGTGCCAGCAGCAGAGGGGTAGGGGGGGCGCAATCTGGAAACACCATATATTTT.

The genes are TRBV5-4 and TRBJ1-1; no clear D gene. Trimming cost V 5 bases and J 0 bases, with 14 bases left between them. The CDR3 contains 15 residues. Germline loops: CDR1 SGHNT, CDR2 YYREEE (reference sequence). Here the CDR3 DNA reads TGTGCCAGCAGTTTTAGACTCACCATGAACACTGAAGCTTTCTTT. The encoded protein is CASSFRLTMNTEAFF.

The CDR3 is CASRNGQGRYYGYTF. For the CDR3, the DNA is TGTGCCAGCAGAAATGGACAGGGCAGATACTATGGCTACACCTTC. The chain is built from TRBV6-5 and TRBJ1-2; 8 bases map to TRBD1. The junction had 9 bases not matched to a gene; V was cut back by 6 bases and J by 3 bases. The CDR3 is 15 amino acids. The V gene's germline CDR1 is MNHEY and CDR2 SVGAGI.

V usage is TRBV5-8 and J usage is TRBJ2-7, with a weak D call TRBD2 (6 bases). The V gene lost 0 bases and the J gene lost 12 bases, with 13 bases spanning the gap. The CDR3 runs to 12 residues. Germline V CDR1 and CDR2: SGHTS, YDEGEE. The CDR3 loop is CASSLARGGVYF. As DNA, the CDR3 is TGTGCCAGCAGCTTGGCCCGGGGAGGAGTGTACTTC. The full variable domain, in which reference TRBV5-8 and TRBJ2-7 provide the parts outside the CDR3, is EAGVTQSPTHLIKTRGQQATLRCSPISGHTSVYWYQQALGLGLQFLLWYDEGEERNRGNFPPRFSGRQFPNYSSELNVNALELEDSALYLCASSLARGGVYFGPGTRLTVT.

The gene calls are TRBV28 and TRBJ1-3; 7 nucleotides agree with TRBD1. Germline V gene data show CDR1 as MDHEN and CDR2 as SYDVKM. The CDR3 runs 16 residues. The junction had 13 bases not matched to a gene; V was cut back by 7 bases and J by 4 bases. The DNA for the CDR3 is TGTGCCAGCACCCTGACCACAGGGGTTGGAGGAAACACCATATATTTT. Translated, it gives CASTLTTGVGGNTIYF.

This clone was detected a few times. The V and J genes are TRBV4-1 and TRBJ1-5, with D perhaps matching TRBD1 (5 bases). Germline CDR1 reads MGHRA; CDR2 reads YSYEKL. Trimming shortened V by 2 bases and J by 0 bases, and 14 bases separated the two germline ends. There are 17 residues in the CDR3. CDR3 in amino acids: CASSQLWFRDSNQPQHF. CDR3 coding DNA: TGCGCCAGCAGCCAACTGTGGTTCAGGGATAGCAATCAGCCCCAGCATTTT.

CDR3 nucleotide sequence: TGTGCCAGCAGCTTACGAGGCTCCCTCCACTTT. Encoded protein: CASSLRGSLHF. V usage is TRBV7-8 and J usage is TRBJ1-6; D gene ambiguous. V was clipped by 2 bases and J by 14 bases, with 7 bases between them. Looked up from germline, CDR1 is SGHVS and CDR2 is FQNEAQ. This CDR3 has 11 residues.

The rearrangement joins TRBV7-2 to TRBJ2-3, with a possible D match to TRBD2 (7 bases). V was clipped by 4 bases and J by 3 bases, with 17 bases between them. From germline, CDR1 is SGHTA and CDR2 FQGNSA. This CDR3 comprises 16 residues. This chain's CDR3 is CASSSQGGGATDTQYF. CDR3 DNA: TGTGCCAGCAGCTCCCAGGGAGGGGGGGCTACAGATACGCAGTATTTT.

This chain links TRBV18 with TRBJ2-4; D might be TRBD1 (6 bases). V was trimmed by 3 bases and J by 8 bases, leaving 14 bases between them. CDR3 length: 14 amino acids. CDR1 and CDR2 from the germline V gene are KGHSH and LQKENI. The CDR3 DNA reads TGTGCCAGCTCACCGCTGAGGACAGTCGACATTCAGTACTTC. This translates into CASSPLRTVDIQYF. Looking up the rest from reference TRBV18 and TRBJ2-4 gives the full variable domain: NAGVMQNPRHLVRRRGQEARLRCSPMKGHSHVYWYRQLPEEGLKFMVYLQKENIIDESGMPKERFSAEFPKEGPSILRIQQVVRGDSAAYFCASSPLRTVDIQYFGAGTRLSVL.

The genes are TRBV7-8 and TRBJ1-4, with D perhaps matching TRBD1 (5 bases). The CDR3 loop spans 14 amino acids. Germline lookup yields CDR1 SGHVS and CDR2 FQNEAQ. V shed 2 bases and J shed 4 bases, with 8 bases lying between them. CDR3 bases: TGTGCCAGCAGCTTATCAGGGCATAATGAAAAACTGTTTTTT. Translating gives CASSLSGHNEKLFF.

The V gene is TRBV2, the J gene TRBJ2-3, with 9 bases lining up with TRBD1. The V and J ends lost 5 bases and 4 bases, in that order; junction bases with no gene match: 7. CDR1 and CDR2 from the germline V gene are SNHLY and FYNNEI. There are 15 residues in the CDR3. CDR3 amino acids: CASSRWTGVSDTQYF. DNA for the CDR3: TGTGCCAGCAGTCGCTGGACAGGGGTATCAGATACGCAGTATTTT. The entire variable domain, with the rest obtained from reference TRBV2 and TRBJ2-3, is as follows: EPEVTQTPSHQVTQMGQEVILRCVPISNHLYFYWYRQILGQKVEFLVSFYNNEISEKSEIFDDQFSVERPDGSNFTLKIRSTKLEDSAMYFCASSRWTGVSDTQYFGPGTRLTVL.

The chain links TRBV19 to TRBJ1-6, with 8 bases that match TRBD1. This CDR3 is built from 18 residues. Losses at the gene ends were 3 bases for V and 1 base for J; bases not matched to a gene: 8. Germline V gene sequence: CDR1 LNHDA, CDR2 SQIVND (reference sequence). The CDR3, as DNA: TGTGCCAGTAGTATCGGACAGGGTTCGGGTTCCTATAATTCACCCCTCCACTTT. Encoded protein: CASSIGQGSGSYNSPLHF.

This clone appeared once. The chain employs TRBV6-5 and TRBJ1-6; a weak D match, TRBD1 (5 bases). Germline CDR1 reads MNHEY; CDR2 reads SVGAGI. Trimming took 6 bases from V and 7 from J, leaving 16 bases between them. This CDR3 is built from 15 residues. The CDR3 nucleotides are TGTGCCAGCAGGCGCCAACAGGAGGGGAATTCACCCCTCCACTTT. Protein: CASRRQQEGNSPLHF.

J is TRBJ2-2 and V is TRBV29-1; 9 bases are a match to TRBD1. V dropped 1 base and J dropped 5; count of bases not matched to a gene: 5. The V gene's germline CDR1 is SQVTM and CDR2 ANQGSEA. There are 15 residues in the CDR3. CDR3 loop: CSVEGGQGLTGELFF. For the CDR3, the DNA is TGCAGCGTTGAAGGGGGACAGGGTTTAACCGGGGAGCTGTTTTTT.

The chain uses TRBV5-1 and TRBJ2-7, with TRBD1 matching over 10 bases. Germline V gives CDR1 SGHRS, CDR2 YFSETQ. J was trimmed by 5 bases and V by 3 bases; bases with no gene match: 8. The CDR3 runs to 15 residues. CDR3 in amino acids: CASSSLGQGSHEQYF. CDR3 DNA sequence: TGCGCCAGCAGCTCCCTGGGACAGGGGTCCCACGAGCAGTACTTC.

The rearrangement links TRBV19 to TRBJ1-1; 8 nucleotides agree with TRBD1. Germline CDR1 and CDR2: LNHDA and SQIVND (reference sequence). The CDR3 has 16 residues. The J segment lost 4 bases and the V segment lost 5 bases, leaving 12 bases of the junction unmatched. The CDR3 DNA is TGTGCCAGTAGTCCATTCCAGGGGGCGCGGGTCACTGAAGCTTTCTTT. Amino acids: CASSPFQGARVTEAFF.

The J gene is TRBJ2-1, the V gene TRBV7-9, with TRBD1 identical over 10 bases. Per germline, CDR1 SEHNR and CDR2 FQNEAQ (reference sequence). V lost 6 bases to trimming and J lost 4 bases; unmatched junction nucleotides: 12. The CDR3 totals 17 residues. The CDR3 spells CASRFPSGQGIYNEQFF. The CDR3 DNA sequence: TGTGCCAGCAGGTTCCCATCGGGACAGGGGATTTACAATGAGCAGTTCTTC.

This clone was detected a few times. The chain recombines TRBV7-8 with TRBJ1-1, with TRBD1 identical over 8 bases. V dropped 5 bases and J dropped 4; count of bases not matched to a gene: 12. Germline V CDR1 and CDR2: SGHVS, FQNEAQ. CDR3 length equals 16 residues. Here the CDR3 reads CASSSGQGGRSTEAFF. The CDR3 DNA reads as TGTGCCAGCAGCAGCGGACAGGGCGGAAGGAGCACTGAAGCTTTCTTT.

The J gene is TRBJ1-1, the V gene TRBV6-5, with D uncertain. The germline V gene has CDR1 MNHEY and CDR2 SVGAGI. V was clipped by 6 bases and J by 4 bases, with 15 bases between them. The CDR3 extends over 14 amino acids. CDR3 protein: CASSSHPYSTEAFF. Here the CDR3 DNA reads TGTGCCAGCAGCTCCCACCCGTATAGCACTGAAGCTTTCTTT.

V usage is TRBV7-2 and J usage is TRBJ1-1, with 11 nucleotides matching TRBD1. There are 15 residues in the CDR3. V gave up 5 bases and J gave up 5 bases; unmatched junction bases: 7. The V gene's germline CDR1 is SGHTA and CDR2 FQGNSA. The CDR3 sequence is CASSKTGTGGTEAFF. For the CDR3, the DNA is TGTGCCAGCAGCAAGACGGGGACAGGGGGGACTGAAGCTTTCTTT.

This chain uses TRBV10-3 with TRBJ1-1; weak D call: TRBD1 (6 bases). V lost 8 bases, J lost 3 bases, and 13 bases lay in between. The CDR3 is made up of 13 amino acids. Per the germline V gene, CDR1 is ENHRY and CDR2 is SYGVKD. The CDR3 loop is CAIAGAGDTEAFF. CDR3 coding DNA: TGTGCCATCGCGGGGGCCGGGGACACTGAAGCTTTCTTT.

This clone was seen only a few times. It is likely a read error, because the conserved phenylalanine at the end of the CDR3 is missing. The limits of the CDR3 on the DNA are not certain, so only TCRdb's listed CDR3 is given. The chain joins TRBV6-1 to TRBJ1-4; the table names TRBD1, a call not compared with the DNA. The CDR3 contains 11 residues when both ends are counted. Per germline, CDR1 MNHNS and CDR2 SASEGT. The CDR3 loop reads CASNTGRELEL.